This T cell receptor (beta chain) was found in a study of T cell repertoires in cytomegalovirus infection. Overall study: CMV epitopes that were recently identified and HLA-C-restricted were used alongside well-studied HLA-B-restricted ones. Study-level results: HLA-C-restricted CMV-specific TCR beta clonotypes prevailed in the ex vivo response.

On this clonotype: Its antigen is unknown.

A single record per CDR3 protein comes from TCRdb applying MiXCR to the reads. The sample has 750,000 to 900,000 distinct CDR3 sequences, 25% to 35% seen once. Germline assignment: CDR1 SQVTM and CDR2 ANQGSEA. The V and J ends lost 4 bases and 2 bases respectively, with 8 bases between them. CDR3 length: 12 amino acids. This clonotype originated in a human donor in good health (CMV status not recorded). Some clones in this sample may be carry-over from other donors' samples. This material consisted of cultured CD8+ T cells from PBMCs, taken from culture after CMV antigen stimulation. The rearrangement links TRBV29-1 to TRBJ1-2; perhaps TRBD1 as D (6 bases). Written as DNA, the CDR3 is TGCAGCGTTGTCGGACAGAACTATGGCTACACCTTC. It is translated as CSVVGQNYGYTF. The whole variable domain, remainder taken from reference TRBV29-1 and TRBJ1-2, is SAVISQKPSRDICQRGTSLTIQCQVDSQVTMMFWYRQQPGQSLTLIATANQGSEATYESGFVIDKFPISRPNLTFSTLTVSNMSPEDSSIYLCSVVGQNYGYTFGSGTRLTVV.